The present entry profiles one T cell receptor beta chain with its context. Its target is not known. Germline V gives CDR1 LNHNV, CDR2 YYDKDF (reference sequence). Germline trimming cut 8 bases from V and 0 bases from J; bases unmatched to any gene: 9. The CDR3 runs to 16 residues. The data derive from a study of blood T cells in healthy people across ages. Whole-study context: Roughly one uniquely barcoded beta molecule per two T cells was captured.

The second PCR ran roughly 6 to 12 cycles with a sample-barcoded 5' primer and J-beta primers. MiXCR was run by TCRdb on the 5' RACE reads, yielding one entry per CDR3 protein. The table has 1.5 million or so distinct CDR3 sequences, about 40% seen once. Study-wide results and caveats: The authors considered diversity estimates from one million T cells to be underestimates. Donors of long life had a larger count of naive CD4+ cells and greater diversity than aged donors.

Sequenced input: blood. The rearrangement links TRBV15 to TRBJ2-1; 8 bases line up with TRBD2. The sequence was collected from a woman under 30 in good health. CDR3 DNA sequence: TGTGCCACCGGGCCTAGCGGGTCCTACTCCTACAATGAGCAGTTCTTC. This gives the protein CATGPSGSYSYNEQFF.